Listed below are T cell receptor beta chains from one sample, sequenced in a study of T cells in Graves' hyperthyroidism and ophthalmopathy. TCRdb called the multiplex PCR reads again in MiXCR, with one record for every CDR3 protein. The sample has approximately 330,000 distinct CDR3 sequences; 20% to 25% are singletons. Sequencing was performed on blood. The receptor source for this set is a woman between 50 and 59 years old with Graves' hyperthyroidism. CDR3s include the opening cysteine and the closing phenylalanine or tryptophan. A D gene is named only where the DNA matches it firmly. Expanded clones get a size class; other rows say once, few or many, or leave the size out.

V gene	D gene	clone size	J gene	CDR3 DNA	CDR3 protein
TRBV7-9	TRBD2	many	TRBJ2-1	TGTGCCAGCACCCCCGGGGGACTAGCGGGAGCGCATGAGCAGTTCTTC	CASTPGGLAGAHEQFF
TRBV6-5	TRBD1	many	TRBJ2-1	TGTGCCAGCAGTTACGGACAGGGATGGAACTCCTACAATGAGCAGTTCTTC	CASSYGQGWNSYNEQFF
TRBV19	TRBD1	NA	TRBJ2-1	TGTGCCAGTAAGAGCCGGACAGGGGGCCCCTCCTACAATGAGCAGTTCTTC	CASKSRTGGPSYNEQFF
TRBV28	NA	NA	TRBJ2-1	TGTGCCAGCAGCCCCAGAGTGGGGGATAGTGGGGATGAGCAGTTCTTC	CASSPRVGDSGDEQFF
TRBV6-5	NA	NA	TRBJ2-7	NA	CARSWGGGSYEQYF
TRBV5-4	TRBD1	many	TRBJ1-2	TGTGCCAGCAGCTTGTGGATTGGGGACAGGGTAGACAGGGGCTACACCTTC	CASSLWIGDRVDRGYTF
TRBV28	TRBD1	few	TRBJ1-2	TGTGCCAGCAGTTCCCACAGGGGGCGCAACTATGGCTACACCTTC	CASSSHRGRNYGYTF
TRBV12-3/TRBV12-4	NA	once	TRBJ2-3	TGTGCCAGCAGTTTAGTCACGACCACAGATACGCAGTATTTT	CASSLVTTTDTQYF
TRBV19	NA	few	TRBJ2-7	TGTGCCAGTAGTAACGGTGGCTACTCCTACGAGCAGTACTTC	CASSNGGYSYEQYF
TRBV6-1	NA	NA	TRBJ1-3	TGTGCCAGCAGTCGGATTCAGGATACTGGAAACACCATATATTTT	CASSRIQDTGNTIYF
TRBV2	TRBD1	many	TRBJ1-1	TGTGCCAGCAAGGGACAGATGAACACTGAAGCTTTCTTT	CASKGQMNTEAFF
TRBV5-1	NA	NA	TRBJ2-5	TGCGCCAGCAGCTTGACGGCTCCCCAAGAGACCCGGTACTTC	CASSLTAPQETRYF
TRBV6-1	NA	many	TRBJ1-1	TGTGCCAGCAGTTACAACGGAAACACTGAAACTTTCTTT	CASSYNGNTETFF
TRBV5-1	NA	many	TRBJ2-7	TGCGCCAGCAGCTTGGAGACTAGGGGCGAGCAGTACTTC	CASSLETRGEQYF